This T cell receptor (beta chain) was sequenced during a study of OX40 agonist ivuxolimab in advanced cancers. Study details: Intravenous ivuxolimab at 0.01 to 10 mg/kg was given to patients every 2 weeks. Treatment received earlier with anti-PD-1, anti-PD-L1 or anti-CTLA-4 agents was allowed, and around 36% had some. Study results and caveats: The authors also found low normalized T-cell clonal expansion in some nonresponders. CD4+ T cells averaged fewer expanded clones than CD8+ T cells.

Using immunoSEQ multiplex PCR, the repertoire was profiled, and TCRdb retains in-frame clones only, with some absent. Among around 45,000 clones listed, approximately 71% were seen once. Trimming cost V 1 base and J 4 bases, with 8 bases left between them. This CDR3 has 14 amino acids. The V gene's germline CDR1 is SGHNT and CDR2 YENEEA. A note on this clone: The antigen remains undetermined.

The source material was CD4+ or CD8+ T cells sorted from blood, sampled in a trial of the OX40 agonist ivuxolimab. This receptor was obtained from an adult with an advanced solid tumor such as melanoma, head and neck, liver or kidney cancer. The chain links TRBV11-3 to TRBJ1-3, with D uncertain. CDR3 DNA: TGTGCCAGCAGCTTAGGATTGAGAGGAAACACCATATATTTT. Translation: CASSLGLRGNTIYF.